The 11 T cell receptor beta chains below come from one sample, sequenced in a study of control samples from healthy donors and cancer patients. This table comes from immunoSEQ multiplex PCR, and its TCRdb copy is limited to in-frame clones, with some not included. The sample has about 110,000 clones, just under 85% seen once; the top ten hold around 6.4%. Sample: blood. All receptors derive from a man in his late teens or twenties in good health.

The chain has TRBV24-1 and TRBJ1-5; a weak D match, TRBD1 (6 bases). Germline V gene lookup returns CDR1 KGHDR and CDR2 SFDVKD. This CDR3 comprises 16 residues. V was trimmed by 5 bases and J by 3 bases, leaving 16 bases between them. The CDR3 protein is CATSASGGGTNQPQHF. CDR3 in DNA: TGTGCCACCAGTGCCTCTGGAGGGGGTACCAATCAGCCCCAGCATTTT.

This clone showed up just once. The chain uses TRBV10-1 and TRBJ2-4; D assignment may be TRBD1 or TRBD2 (6 bases each). The ends were cut back, 0 bases at V and 7 bases at J, with 10 bases in the middle. This CDR3 comprises 14 residues. CDR1 and CDR2 from the germline V gene are WNHNN and SYGVQD (reference sequence). The CDR3 is CASSESRGRNIQYF. The DNA for the CDR3 is TGCGCCAGCAGTGAGTCGAGGGGGAGGAACATTCAGTACTTC.

This rearrangement joins TRBV18 to TRBJ1-6; 8 bases match TRBD1. This CDR3 is 15 amino acids long. J was trimmed by 7 bases and V by 6 bases; bases with no gene match: 8. Germline lookup yields CDR1 KGHSH and CDR2 LQKENI. This CDR3 reads CASSRMGQANSPLHF. The CDR3, as DNA: TGTGCCAGCTCGCGGATGGGACAGGCGAATTCACCCCTCCACTTT.

This sequence joins TRBV4-2 and TRBJ1-2; possibly TRBD1 for D (5 bases). Trimming pared 3 bases from V and 3 bases from J, leaving 5 bases between. Germline CDR1 and CDR2: LGHNA and YNFKEQ. This CDR3 region has 12 residues. The CDR3 sequence is CASSQGDYGYTF. The CDR3 DNA reads as TGTGCCAGCAGCCAGGGGGACTATGGCTACACCTTC.

The chain links TRBV4-2 to TRBJ2-7; possibly TRBD2 for D (5 bases). The CDR3 covers 20 residues. V was shortened by 5 bases and J by 3 bases, with 32 bases between the two germline ends. Germline-derived CDR1 and CDR2 are LGHNA and YNFKEQ. The CDR3 DNA follows: TGTGCCAGCAGCGCGTATTCGGCCACCCTTCCGGGCCTAGAGGGCTACGAGCAGTACTTC. Translating it yields CASSAYSATLPGLEGYEQYF.

The DNA for the CDR3 is TGCGCCAGCTCCAAGGACGGGGAACGGAGTTCACCCCTCCACTTT. Translation gives CASSKDGERSSPLHF. The chain has TRBV5-1 and TRBJ1-6, with D unclear. The CDR3 is 15 amino acids. V was trimmed by 7 bases and J by 9 bases, leaving 20 bases between them. Germline V lookup: CDR1 SGHRS, CDR2 YFSETQ.

The chain joins TRBV5-8 to TRBJ2-5, with D perhaps given as TRBD1 or TRBD2 (6 bases each). V gave up 0 bases and J gave up 5 bases, with 17 bases separating them. The CDR3 consists of 16 residues. Germline V gene data show CDR1 as SGHTS and CDR2 as YDEGEE. CDR3 protein: CASSLEGGTPQETQYF. The CDR3 bases are TGTGCCAGCAGCTTGGAGGGCGGGACACCTCAGGAGACCCAGTACTTC.

V is TRBV6-1 and J is TRBJ2-7; D possibly uses TRBD1 or TRBD2 (6 bases each). Trimming removed 3 bases from V and 4 bases from J, with 13 bases in between. Germline lookup yields CDR1 MNHNS and CDR2 SASEGT. The CDR3 sequence is 14 residues long. CDR3 nucleotides: TGTGCCAGCAGTGAGGGGGGCTTCCCTTACGAGCAGTACTTC. The encoded protein is CASSEGGFPYEQYF.

In DNA form, the CDR3 reads TGTGCCAGCACCTGGGCTTTGAACACTGAAGCTTTCTTT. Protein: CASTWALNTEAFF. The chain is built from TRBV6-5 and TRBJ1-1; unclear D gene. Germline V gene lookup returns CDR1 MNHEY and CDR2 SVGAGI. V was cut by 7 bases and J by 0 bases, with 9 bases left in between. CDR3 length: 13 residues.

V gene TRBV4-1 combines with J gene TRBJ1-2; a possible D gene is TRBD1 (5 bases). Trimming shortened V by 2 bases and J by 2 bases, and 6 bases separated the two germline ends. Germline V CDR1 and CDR2: MGHRA, YSYEKL. The CDR3 is made up of 13 amino acids. Here the CDR3 reads CASSQWGNYGYTF. CDR3 nucleotides: TGCGCCAGCAGCCAATGGGGGAACTATGGCTACACCTTC.

This chain connects TRBV27 to TRBJ1-3, with 7 positions matching TRBD1. The junction had 19 bases not matched to a gene; V was cut back by 6 bases and J by 5 bases. This CDR3 has 18 amino acids. Germline V gene data show CDR1 as MNHEY and CDR2 as SMNVEV (reference sequence). The CDR3 region has the DNA TGTGCCAGCAGCCCAGGACAGGTCGCGGCAGGGGCCCGAAACACCATATATTTT. It codes for CASSPGQVAAGARNTIYF.